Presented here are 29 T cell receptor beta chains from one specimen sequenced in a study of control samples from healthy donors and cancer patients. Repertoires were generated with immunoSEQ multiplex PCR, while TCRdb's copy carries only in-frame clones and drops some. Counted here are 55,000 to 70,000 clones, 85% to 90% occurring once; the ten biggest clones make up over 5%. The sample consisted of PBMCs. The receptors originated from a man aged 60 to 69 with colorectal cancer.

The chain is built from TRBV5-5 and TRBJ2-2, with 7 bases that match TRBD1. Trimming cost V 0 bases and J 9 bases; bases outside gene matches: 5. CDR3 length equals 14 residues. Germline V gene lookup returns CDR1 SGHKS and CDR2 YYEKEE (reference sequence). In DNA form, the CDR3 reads TGTGCCAGCAGCTTGGAGGGGACAGCCCGGGAGCTGTTTTTT. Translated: CASSLEGTARELFF.

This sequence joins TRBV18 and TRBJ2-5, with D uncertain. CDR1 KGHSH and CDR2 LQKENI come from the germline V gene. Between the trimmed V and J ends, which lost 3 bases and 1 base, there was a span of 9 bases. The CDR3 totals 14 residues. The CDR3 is CASSPQPIQETQYF. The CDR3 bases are TGTGCCAGCTCACCCCAGCCGATCCAAGAGACCCAGTACTTC. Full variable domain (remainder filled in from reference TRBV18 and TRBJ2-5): NAGVMQNPRHLVRRRGQEARLRCSPMKGHSHVYWYRQLPEEGLKFMVYLQKENIIDESGMPKERFSAEFPKEGPSILRIQQVVRGDSAAYFCASSPQPIQETQYFGPGTRLLVL.

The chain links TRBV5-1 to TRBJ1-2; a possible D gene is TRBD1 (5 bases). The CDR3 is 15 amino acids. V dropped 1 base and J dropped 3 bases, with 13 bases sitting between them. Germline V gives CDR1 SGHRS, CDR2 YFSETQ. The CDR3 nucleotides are TGCGCCAGCAGCTTGTCTCCTGGAGGGGACTATGGCTACACCTTC. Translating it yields CASSLSPGGDYGYTF.

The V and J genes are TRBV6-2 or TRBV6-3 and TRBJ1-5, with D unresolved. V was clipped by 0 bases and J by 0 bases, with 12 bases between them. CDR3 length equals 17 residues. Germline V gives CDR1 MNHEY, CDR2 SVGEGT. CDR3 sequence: CASSYSSGLVSNQPQHF. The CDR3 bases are TGTGCCAGCAGTTACTCGAGTGGACTGGTTAGCAATCAGCCCCAGCATTTT.

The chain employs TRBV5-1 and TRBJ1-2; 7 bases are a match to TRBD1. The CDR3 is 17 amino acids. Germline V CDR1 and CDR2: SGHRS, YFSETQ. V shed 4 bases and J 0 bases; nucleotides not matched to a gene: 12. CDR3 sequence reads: CASSPYPPGTANYGYTF. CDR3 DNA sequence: TGCGCCAGCAGCCCCTATCCCCCCGGGACAGCTAACTATGGCTACACCTTC.

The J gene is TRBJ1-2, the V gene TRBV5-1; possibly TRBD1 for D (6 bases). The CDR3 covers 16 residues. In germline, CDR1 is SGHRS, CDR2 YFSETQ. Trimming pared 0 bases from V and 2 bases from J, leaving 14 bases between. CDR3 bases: TGCGCCAGCAGCTTGGCCGGGCCAGGGGCGAACTATGGCTACACCTTC. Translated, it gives CASSLAGPGANYGYTF.

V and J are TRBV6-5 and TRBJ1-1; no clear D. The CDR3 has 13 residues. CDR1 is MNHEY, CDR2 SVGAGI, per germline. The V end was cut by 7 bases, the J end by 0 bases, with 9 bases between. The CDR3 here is CASIGLLNTEAFF. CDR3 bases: TGTGCCAGCATTGGGTTGTTGAACACTGAAGCTTTCTTT.

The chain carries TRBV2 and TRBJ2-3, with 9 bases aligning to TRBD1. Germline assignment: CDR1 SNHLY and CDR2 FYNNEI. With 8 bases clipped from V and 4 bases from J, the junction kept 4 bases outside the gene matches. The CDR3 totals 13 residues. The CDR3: CASWDRVSDTQYF. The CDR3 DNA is TGTGCCAGCTGGGACAGGGTCTCAGATACGCAGTATTTT.

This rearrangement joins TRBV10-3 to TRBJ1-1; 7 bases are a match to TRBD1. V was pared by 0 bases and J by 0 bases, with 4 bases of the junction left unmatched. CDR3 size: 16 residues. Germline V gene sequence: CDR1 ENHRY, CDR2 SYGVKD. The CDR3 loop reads CAISESTGRMNTEAFF. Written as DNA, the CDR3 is TGTGCCATCAGTGAGTCGACAGGGCGAATGAACACTGAAGCTTTCTTT.

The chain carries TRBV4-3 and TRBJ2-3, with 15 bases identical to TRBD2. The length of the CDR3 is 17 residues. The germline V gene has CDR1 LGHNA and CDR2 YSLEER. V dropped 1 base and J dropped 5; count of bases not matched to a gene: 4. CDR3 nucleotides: TGCGCCAGCAGCCAAGGGACTAGCGGGGGGGCCGTAGATACGCAGTATTTT. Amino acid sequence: CASSQGTSGGAVDTQYF.

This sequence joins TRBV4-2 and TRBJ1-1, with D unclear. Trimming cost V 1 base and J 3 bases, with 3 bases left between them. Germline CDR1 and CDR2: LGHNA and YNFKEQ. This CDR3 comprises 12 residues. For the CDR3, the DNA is TGTGCCAGCAGCCAAGGACACACTGAAGCTTTCTTT. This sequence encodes CASSQGHTEAFF.

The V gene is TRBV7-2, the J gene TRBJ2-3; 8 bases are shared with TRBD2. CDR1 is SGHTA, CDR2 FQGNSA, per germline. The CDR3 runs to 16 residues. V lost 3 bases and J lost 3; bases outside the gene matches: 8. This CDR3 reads CASSLVPTGGTDTQYF. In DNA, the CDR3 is TGTGCCAGCAGCTTGGTTCCGACGGGGGGGACAGATACGCAGTATTTT.

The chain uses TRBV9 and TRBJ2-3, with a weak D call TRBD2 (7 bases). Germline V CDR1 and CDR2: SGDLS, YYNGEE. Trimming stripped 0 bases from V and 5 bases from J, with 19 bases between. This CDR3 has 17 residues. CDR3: CASSVVPGLGGGDTQYF. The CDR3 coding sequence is TGTGCCAGCAGCGTAGTGCCCGGACTAGGAGGGGGAGATACGCAGTATTTT.

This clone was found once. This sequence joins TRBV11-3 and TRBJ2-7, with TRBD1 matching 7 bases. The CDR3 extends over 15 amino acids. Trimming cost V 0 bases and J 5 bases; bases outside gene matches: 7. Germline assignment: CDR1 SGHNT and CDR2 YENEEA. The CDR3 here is CASSLEGRGFDEQYF. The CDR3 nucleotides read TGTGCCAGCAGCTTAGAGGGCAGGGGGTTCGACGAGCAGTACTTC.

CDR3 DNA sequence: TGCGCCAGCAGCCAGCCCCTAGCGGGGGGGCGTGAGCAGTACTTC. The encoded protein is CASSQPLAGGREQYF. The chain links TRBV4-1 to TRBJ2-7; 12 bases fit TRBD2. The germline V gene encodes CDR1 MGHRA and CDR2 YSYEKL. The junction had 7 bases not matched to a gene; V was cut back by 3 bases and J by 7 bases. This CDR3 has 15 amino acids.

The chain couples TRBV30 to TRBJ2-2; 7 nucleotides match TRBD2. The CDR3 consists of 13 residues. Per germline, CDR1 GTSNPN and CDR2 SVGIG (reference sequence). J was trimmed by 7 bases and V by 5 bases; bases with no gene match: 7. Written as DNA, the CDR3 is TGTGCCTGGGCGGGACTAAGTAGCGGGGAGCTGTTTTTT. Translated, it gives CAWAGLSSGELFF. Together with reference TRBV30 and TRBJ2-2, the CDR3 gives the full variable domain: SQTIHQWPATLVQPVGSPLSLECTVEGTSNPNLYWYRQAAGRGLQLLFYSVGIGQISSEVPQNLSASRPQDRQFILSSKKLLLSDSGFYLCAWAGLSSGELFFGEGSRLTVL.

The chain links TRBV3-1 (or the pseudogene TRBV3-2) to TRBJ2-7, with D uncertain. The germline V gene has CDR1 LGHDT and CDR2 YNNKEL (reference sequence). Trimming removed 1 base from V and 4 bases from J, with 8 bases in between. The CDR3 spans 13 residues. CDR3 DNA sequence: TGTGCCAGCAGCCAAGTTAGTGGGTACGAGCAGTACTTC. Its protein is CASSQVSGYEQYF.

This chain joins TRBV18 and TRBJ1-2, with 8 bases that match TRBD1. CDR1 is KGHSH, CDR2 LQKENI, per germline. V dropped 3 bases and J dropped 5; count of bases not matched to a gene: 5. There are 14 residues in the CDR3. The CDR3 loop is CASSPSTGDYGYTF. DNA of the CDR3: TGTGCCAGCTCACCCTCGACAGGGGATTATGGCTACACCTTC.

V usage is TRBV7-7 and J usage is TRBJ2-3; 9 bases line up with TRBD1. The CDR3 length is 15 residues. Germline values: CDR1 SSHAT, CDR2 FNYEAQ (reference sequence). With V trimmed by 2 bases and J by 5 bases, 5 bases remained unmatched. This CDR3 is CASSLTGQGKDTQYF. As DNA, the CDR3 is TGTGCCAGCAGCTTAACAGGACAGGGGAAAGATACGCAGTATTTT. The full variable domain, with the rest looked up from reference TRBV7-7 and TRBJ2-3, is GAGVSQSPRYKVTKRGQDVTLRCDPISSHATLYWYQQALGQGPEFLTYFNYEAQPDKSGLPSDRFSAERPEGSISTLTIQRTEQRDSAMYRCASSLTGQGKDTQYFGPGTRLTVL.

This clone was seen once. Here the CDR3 DNA reads TGTGCCAGCAACAGGGGGGGCCTCTCAGATACGCAGTATTTT. Protein product: CASNRGGLSDTQYF. V gene TRBV2 combines with J gene TRBJ2-3; possible D gene TRBD1, 8 bases. Germline V CDR1 and CDR2: SNHLY, FYNNEI. The CDR3 covers 14 residues. Trimming took 7 bases from V and 4 from J, leaving 15 bases between them.

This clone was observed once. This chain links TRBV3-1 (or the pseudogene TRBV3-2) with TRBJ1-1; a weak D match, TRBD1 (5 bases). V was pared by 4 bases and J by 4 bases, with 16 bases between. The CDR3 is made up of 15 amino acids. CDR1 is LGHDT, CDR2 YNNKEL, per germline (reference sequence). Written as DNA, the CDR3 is TGTGCCAGCAGCCTTAATACTGGGACGGGCACTGAAGCTTTCTTT. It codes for CASSLNTGTGTEAFF.

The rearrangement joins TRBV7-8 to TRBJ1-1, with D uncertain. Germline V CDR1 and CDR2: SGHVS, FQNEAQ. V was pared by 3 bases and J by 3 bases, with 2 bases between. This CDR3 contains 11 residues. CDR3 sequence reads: CASSFDTEAFF. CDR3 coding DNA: TGTGCCAGCAGCTTTGACACTGAAGCTTTCTTT.

In DNA form, the CDR3 reads TGTGCCAGCAGCTTAGGCGCAGGGCCCTTAGAGCAGTACTTC. This codes for CASSLGAGPLEQYF. This sequence joins TRBV11-2 and TRBJ2-7; a weak D match, TRBD1 (5 bases). Per the germline V gene, CDR1 is SGHAT and CDR2 is FQNNGV. V lost 1 base and J 7 bases, leaving 14 bases between the germline ends. The CDR3 spans 14 residues.

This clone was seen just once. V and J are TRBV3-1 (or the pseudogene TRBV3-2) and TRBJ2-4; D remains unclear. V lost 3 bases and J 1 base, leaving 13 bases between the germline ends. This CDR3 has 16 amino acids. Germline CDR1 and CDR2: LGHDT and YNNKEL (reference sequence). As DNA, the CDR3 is TGTGCCAGCAGCCACCCCTCGCTGCGGGCCAAAAACATTCAGTACTTC. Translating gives CASSHPSLRAKNIQYF.

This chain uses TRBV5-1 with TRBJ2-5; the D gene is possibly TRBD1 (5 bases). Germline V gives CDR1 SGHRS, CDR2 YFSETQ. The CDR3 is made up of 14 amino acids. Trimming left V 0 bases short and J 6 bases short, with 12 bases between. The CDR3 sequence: CASSLDVGRQTQYF. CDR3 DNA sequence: TGCGCCAGCAGCTTGGATGTGGGGCGGCAGACCCAGTACTTC.

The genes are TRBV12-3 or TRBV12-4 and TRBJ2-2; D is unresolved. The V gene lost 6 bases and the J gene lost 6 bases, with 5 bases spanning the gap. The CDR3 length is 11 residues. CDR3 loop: CASSSSGELFF. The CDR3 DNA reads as TGTGCCAGCAGCTCTTCCGGGGAGCTGTTTTTT.

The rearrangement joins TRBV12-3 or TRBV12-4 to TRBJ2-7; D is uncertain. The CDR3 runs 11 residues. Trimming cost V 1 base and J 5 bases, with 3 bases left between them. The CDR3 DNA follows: TGTGCCAGCAGTTTAGGACACGAGCAGTACTTC. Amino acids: CASSLGHEQYF.

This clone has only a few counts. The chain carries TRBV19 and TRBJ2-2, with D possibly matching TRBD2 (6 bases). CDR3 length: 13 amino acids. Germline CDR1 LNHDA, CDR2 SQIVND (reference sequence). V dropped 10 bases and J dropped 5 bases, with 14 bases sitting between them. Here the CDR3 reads CATTGGYTGELFF. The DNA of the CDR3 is TGTGCCACCACCGGAGGGTATACCGGGGAGCTGTTTTTT.

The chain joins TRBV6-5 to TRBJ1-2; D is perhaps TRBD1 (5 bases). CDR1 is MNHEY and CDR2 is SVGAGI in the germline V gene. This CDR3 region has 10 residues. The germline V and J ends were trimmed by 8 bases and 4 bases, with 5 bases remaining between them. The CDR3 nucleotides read TGTGCCAGCCAGGGCTATGGCTACACCTTC. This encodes CASQGYGYTF.